This TCR beta chain was retrieved from a study of cytomegalovirus exposure and HLA in healthy donors. Vbeta (60) and Jbeta (13) primers were used in the PCR. Assay used: immunoSEQ multiplex PCR; TCRdb lists only in-frame clones, some missing. The data hold 150,000 or so clones, with 70% to 85% observed a single time. This CDR3 comprises 16 residues. Germline V lookup: CDR1 SGHNT, CDR2 YYREEE (reference sequence). V was trimmed by 4 bases and J by 1 base, leaving 18 bases between them. The V and J genes are TRBV5-4 and TRBJ2-7, with D possibly TRBD2 on 6 matching bases. Sequencing was carried out using PBMCs. This TCR derives from a man aged 25-45 years in good health and CMV-seronegative. CDR3 loop: CASSTWSAGRSYEQYF. Here the CDR3 DNA reads TGTGCCAGCAGCACGTGGTCAGCGGGCAGATCCTACGAGCAGTACTTC.